These 26 T cell receptor beta chains were all obtained from the same sample, sequenced in a study of PD-1 blockade in mismatch repair-deficient tumors. This table comes from immunoSEQ multiplex PCR, and its TCRdb copy is limited to in-frame clones, with some not included. The table records about 84,000 clones, around 85% of them present only once. The material sequenced was peripheral blood, taken 12 weeks after starting pembrolizumab. These receptors all come from an adult with mismatch repair-deficient cancer.

The chain links TRBV28 to TRBJ2-3; 10 bases are a match to TRBD1. Germline CDR1 MDHEN, CDR2 SYDVKM. Trimming took 5 bases from V and 4 from J; bases not matched to a gene: 9. The CDR3 is 16 residues long. The CDR3 nucleotides read TGTGCCAGCAGTGAACCCGGGACAGGGGACGCAGATACGCAGTATTTT. Amino acid sequence: CASSEPGTGDADTQYF.

Regarding this clone: A junction boundary mismatches the germline segment, possibly from a read error. The chain employs TRBV27 and TRBJ1-1, with 7 bases lining up with TRBD1. The CDR3 is 12 amino acids. CDR1 and CDR2 (germline): MNHEY, SMNVEV (reference sequence). CDR3 region: CASSLGDSVVLF. The CDR3 nucleotides are TGTGCCAGCAGCCTGGGGGACAGCGTCGTCTTATTT.

The gene calls are TRBV19 and TRBJ2-6; the match to TRBD1 covers 7 bases. V was clipped by 4 bases and J by 0 bases; unmatched bases: 6. CDR1 is LNHDA, CDR2 SQIVND, per germline (reference sequence). The CDR3 consists of 17 residues. CDR3 loop: CASSTGQRLSGANVLTF. As DNA, the CDR3 is TGTGCCAGTAGTACGGGACAGAGACTCTCTGGGGCCAACGTCCTGACTTTC. The full variable domain, in which reference TRBV19 and TRBJ2-6 provide the parts outside the CDR3, is DGGITQSPKYLFRKEGQNVTLSCEQNLNHDAMYWYRQDPGQGLRLIYYSQIVNDFQKGDIAEGYSVSREKKESFPLTVTSAQKNPTAFYLCASSTGQRLSGANVLTFGAGSRLTVL.

The chain recombines TRBV29-1 with TRBJ1-1, with D unclear. CDR1 and CDR2 from the germline V gene are SQVTM and ANQGSEA. V lost 2 bases, J lost 0 bases, and 7 bases lay in between. CDR3 length: 13 amino acids. For the CDR3, the DNA is TGCAGCGTTGAACGGCGGATGAACACTGAAGCTTTCTTT. Protein: CSVERRMNTEAFF. Full variable domain (remainder filled in from reference TRBV29-1 and TRBJ1-1): SAVISQKPSRDICQRGTSLTIQCQVDSQVTMMFWYRQQPGQSLTLIATANQGSEATYESGFVIDKFPISRPNLTFSTLTVSNMSPEDSSIYLCSVERRMNTEAFFGQGTRLTVV.

The sample holds a few counts of this clone. The CDR3 sequence: CASSFKVLDTEAFF. In DNA form, the CDR3 reads TGCGCCAGCTCCTTCAAGGTACTGGACACTGAAGCTTTCTTT. The rearrangement joins TRBV4-3 to TRBJ1-1; D is unclear. V was shortened by 8 bases and J by 3 bases, with 16 bases between the two germline ends. In germline, CDR1 is LGHNA, CDR2 YSLEER. This CDR3 is 14 amino acids long.

The V and J genes are TRBV6-6 and TRBJ2-7; the match to TRBD2 covers 7 bases. In germline, CDR1 is MNHNY, CDR2 SVGAGI (reference sequence). The CDR3 is 14 amino acids. J gave up 5 bases and V 2 bases, and 6 bases lay outside the gene matches. CDR3 DNA: TGTGCCAGCAGTTACGGGGGGGTCTACCACGAGCAGTACTTC. It yields the protein CASSYGGVYHEQYF.

The rearrangement links TRBV11-2 to TRBJ1-1; D is unclear. V lost 4 bases to trimming and J lost 1 base, with 7 bases between them. This CDR3 has 13 amino acids. Germline assignment: CDR1 SGHAT and CDR2 FQNNGV. CDR3 residues: CASSYSGNTEAFF. The CDR3, as DNA: TGTGCCAGCAGCTACAGTGGGAACACTGAAGCTTTCTTT.

This clone showed up just a few times. This chain links TRBV2 with TRBJ2-3; 8 bases map to TRBD2. The germline gives CDR1 SNHLY, CDR2 FYNNEI. This CDR3 spans 13 amino acids. V shed 7 bases and J 2 bases; nucleotides not matched to a gene: 2. CDR3 in amino acids: CASTSGYTDTQYF. Here the CDR3 DNA reads TGTGCCAGCACTAGCGGGTACACAGATACGCAGTATTTT.

CDR3 DNA sequence: TGTGCCAGCAGCGAACCCTCGGGACAAATCTCTGGAAACACCATATATTTT. Translated: CASSEPSGQISGNTIYF. The chain carries TRBV9 and TRBJ1-3; weak D call: TRBD1 (6 bases). With 3 bases removed from V and 0 bases from J, the gap between germline ends came to 16 bases. This CDR3 is 17 amino acids long. Germline V gene data show CDR1 as SGDLS and CDR2 as YYNGEE.

The V call is TRBV18, the J call TRBJ2-7; a weak D match, TRBD1 (6 bases). The CDR3 loop spans 13 amino acids. The germline gives CDR1 KGHSH, CDR2 LQKENI. V was cut by 4 bases and J by 2 bases, with 9 bases left in between. The chain's CDR3 is CASSRTDTYEQYF. CDR3 bases: TGTGCCAGCTCACGGACAGACACCTACGAGCAGTACTTC.

This clone was observed a handful of times. The chain recombines TRBV28 with TRBJ1-2; D is ambiguous. The CDR3 covers 14 residues. CDR1 and CDR2 from the germline V gene are MDHEN and SYDVKM. Trimming cost V 8 bases and J 2 bases, with 15 bases left between them. As DNA, the CDR3 is TGTGCCAGCCTAAGGTCGGGGATGAACTATGGCTACACCTTC. Its translation: CASLRSGMNYGYTF.

This chain links TRBV7-3 with TRBJ2-3, with a possible D match to TRBD2 (6 bases). The CDR3 runs to 12 residues. The germline CDR1 and CDR2 sequences are SGHTA and FQGTGA. The V end lost 4 bases, the J end lost 8 bases, and 10 bases lay between the germline ends. CDR3: CASSSAGSTQYF. The CDR3, as DNA: TGTGCCAGCAGCTCCGCGGGAAGTACGCAGTATTTT.

This clone came up a few times. The chain joins TRBV11-3 to TRBJ1-2; D call uncertain. Germline V gene lookup returns CDR1 SGHNT and CDR2 YENEEA. The CDR3 contains 13 residues. Deletions cut 2 bases from V and 12 bases from J, with 16 bases between. Here the CDR3 reads CASSLTGDRTNTF. CDR3 in DNA: TGTGCCAGCAGCTTAACGGGCGACCGGACTAACACCTTC.

The chain couples TRBV19 to TRBJ2-7, with D perhaps being TRBD1 or TRBD2 (6 bases each). CDR3 length: 15 residues. V gave up 6 bases and J gave up 0 bases, with 15 bases separating them. The germline V gene encodes CDR1 LNHDA and CDR2 SQIVND (reference sequence). CDR3 bases: TGTGCCAGTAGACCCGGGGGCTCCAGCTCCTACGAGCAGTACTTC. Translation gives CASRPGGSSSYEQYF.

The chain recombines TRBV29-1 with TRBJ2-1; 9 positions agree with TRBD2. V was pared by 4 bases and J by 5 bases, with 9 bases of the junction left unmatched. Looked up from germline, CDR1 is SQVTM and CDR2 is ANQGSEA. CDR3 length equals 15 residues. CDR3 loop: CSVGKTSGPHNEQFF. CDR3 nucleotide sequence: TGCAGCGTTGGGAAGACTAGCGGCCCACACAATGAGCAGTTCTTC.

The table lists this clone with a count of one. The CDR3 is CAITQTGMNTEAFF. As DNA, the CDR3 is TGTGCCATCACCCAAACAGGTATGAACACTGAAGCTTTCTTT. This sequence joins TRBV10-3 and TRBJ1-1, with D perhaps matching TRBD1 (5 bases). CDR1 is ENHRY, CDR2 SYGVKD, per germline. The CDR3 is 14 residues long. Deletions cut 7 bases from V and 0 bases from J, with 12 bases between.

This clone was recorded once. Written as DNA, the CDR3 is TGTGCCAGCAGCCCGGGGACTAGCGGAGAGGCAGATACGCAGTATTTT. Amino acid sequence: CASSPGTSGEADTQYF. The chain is built from TRBV11-2 and TRBJ2-3; TRBD2 agrees at 11 bases. The CDR3 is made up of 16 amino acids. CDR1 and CDR2 (germline): SGHAT, FQNNGV. Losses at the gene ends were 5 bases for V and 4 bases for J; bases not matched to a gene: 8.

V usage is TRBV5-1 and J usage is TRBJ2-1; D unclear. Germline V gives CDR1 SGHRS, CDR2 YFSETQ. The V and J ends lost 0 bases and 4 bases respectively, with 14 bases between them. The CDR3 has 16 residues. The CDR3 reads CASSLALPPNYNEQFF. The CDR3 nucleotides read TGCGCCAGCAGCTTGGCCCTTCCTCCGAATTACAATGAGCAGTTCTTC.

The chain links TRBV12-5 to TRBJ2-1, with 8 bases that match TRBD2. The CDR3 is 23 residues long. V trimming: 0 bases; J trimming: 2 bases; junction bases outside the gene matches: 24. CDR1 LGHNT and CDR2 FRNRAP come from the germline V gene. The CDR3 spells CASGLVPRDGGGRYFFPYNEQFF. The DNA for the CDR3 is TGTGCTAGTGGTTTGGTACCACGGGACGGCGGCGGGAGGTATTTCTTCCCCTACAATGAGCAGTTCTTC.

The gene calls are TRBV7-8 and TRBJ1-2; 7 nucleotides align to TRBD1. The CDR3 contains 17 residues. The germline gives CDR1 SGHVS, CDR2 FQNEAQ. V dropped 3 bases and J dropped 2; count of bases not matched to a gene: 12. CDR3 sequence reads: CASSFKWDSQTNYGYTF. The CDR3, as DNA: TGTGCCAGCAGCTTTAAATGGGACAGCCAGACAAACTATGGCTACACCTTC.

The chain has TRBV2 and TRBJ2-5; 11 nucleotides line up with TRBD2. V lost 6 bases and J lost 1; bases outside the gene matches: 4. CDR1 is SNHLY and CDR2 is FYNNEI in the germline V gene. This CDR3 contains 15 residues. The CDR3 nucleotides are TGTGCCAGCAGCCTAGCGGGGGGCTCCCAAGAGACCCAGTACTTC. Translated, it gives CASSLAGGSQETQYF. The variable domain in full, completed from reference TRBV2 and TRBJ2-5, reads EPEVTQTPSHQVTQMGQEVILRCVPISNHLYFYWYRQILGQKVEFLVSFYNNEISEKSEIFDDQFSVERPDGSNFTLKIRSTKLEDSAMYFCASSLAGGSQETQYFGPGTRLLVL.

V is TRBV28 and J is TRBJ2-3; D is possibly TRBD1 (6 bases). CDR1 is MDHEN and CDR2 is SYDVKM in the germline V gene. Trimming stripped 1 base from V and 6 bases from J, with 14 bases between. The CDR3 has 15 amino acids. CDR3 sequence: CASSLSGAGFDTQYF. CDR3 nucleotide sequence: TGTGCCAGCAGTTTATCAGGGGCTGGGTTCGATACGCAGTATTTT.

V and J are TRBV14 and TRBJ2-1; D is undetermined. Germline CDR1 reads SGHDN; CDR2 reads FVKESK. Trimming took 4 bases from V and 9 from J, leaving 13 bases between them. CDR3 length: 13 amino acids. The CDR3 DNA is TGTGCCAGCAGCCCTGGCAGGACGACTGAGCAGTTCTTC. Translated, it gives CASSPGRTTEQFF.

The chain is built from TRBV7-9 and TRBJ2-7, with D possibly TRBD1 on 5 matching bases. The CDR3 is 19 amino acids. Germline V gene sequence: CDR1 SEHNR, CDR2 FQNEAQ (reference sequence). Trimming pared 1 base from V and 8 bases from J, leaving 30 bases between. The chain's CDR3 is CASSLGLRAPVKDLLKQYF. The CDR3 DNA follows: TGTGCCAGCAGCTTAGGTCTCAGGGCCCCGGTCAAGGATCTTCTGAAGCAGTACTTC.

The chain joins TRBV6-1 to TRBJ1-5; no reliable D call. The CDR3 totals 13 residues. Trimming cost V 2 bases and J 6 bases, with 8 bases left between them. Germline CDR1 and CDR2: MNHNS and SASEGT. CDR3 region: CASSEREFQPQHF. The DNA for the CDR3 is TGTGCCAGCAGTGAAAGAGAGTTTCAGCCCCAGCATTTT.

The chain links TRBV11-1 to TRBJ2-3; no firm D call. CDR1 is SGHAT and CDR2 is FQDESV in the germline V gene (reference sequence). The CDR3 extends over 14 amino acids. Trimming shortened V by 5 bases and J by 4 bases, and 13 bases separated the two germline ends. The CDR3 spells CASSQNFAADTQYF. In DNA form, the CDR3 reads TGTGCCAGCAGCCAGAATTTCGCTGCAGATACGCAGTATTTT. Full variable domain (missing parts from reference TRBV11-1 and TRBJ2-3): EAEVAQSPRYKITEKSQAVAFWCDPISGHATLYWYRQILGQGPELLVQFQDESVVDDSQLPKDRFSAERLKGVDSTLKIQPAELGDSAMYLCASSQNFAADTQYFGPGTRLTVL.